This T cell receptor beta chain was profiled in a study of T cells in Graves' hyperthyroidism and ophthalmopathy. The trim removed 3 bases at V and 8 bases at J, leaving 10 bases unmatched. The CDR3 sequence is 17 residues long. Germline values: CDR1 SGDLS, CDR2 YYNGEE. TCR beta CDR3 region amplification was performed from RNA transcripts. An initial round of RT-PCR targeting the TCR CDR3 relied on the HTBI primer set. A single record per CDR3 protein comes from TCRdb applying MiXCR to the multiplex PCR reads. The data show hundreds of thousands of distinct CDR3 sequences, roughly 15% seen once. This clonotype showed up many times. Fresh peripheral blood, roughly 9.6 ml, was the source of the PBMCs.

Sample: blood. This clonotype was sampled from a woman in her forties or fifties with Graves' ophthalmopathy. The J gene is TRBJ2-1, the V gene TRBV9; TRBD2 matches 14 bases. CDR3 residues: CASSARWGTSGSDEQFF. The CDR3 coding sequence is TGTGCCAGCAGCGCCAGATGGGGGACTAGCGGGAGCGATGAGCAGTTCTTC.